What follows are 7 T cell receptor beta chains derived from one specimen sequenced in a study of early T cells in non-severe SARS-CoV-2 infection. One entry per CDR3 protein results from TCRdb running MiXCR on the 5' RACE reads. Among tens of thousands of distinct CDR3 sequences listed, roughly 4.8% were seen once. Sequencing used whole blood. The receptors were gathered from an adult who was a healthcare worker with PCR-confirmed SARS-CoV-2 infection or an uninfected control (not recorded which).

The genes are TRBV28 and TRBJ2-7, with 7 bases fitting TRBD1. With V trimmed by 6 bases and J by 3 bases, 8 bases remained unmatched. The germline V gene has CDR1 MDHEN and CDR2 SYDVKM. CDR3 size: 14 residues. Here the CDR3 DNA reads TGTGCCAGCAGCATAAGACAGGGAGTCTACGAGCAGTACTTC. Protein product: CASSIRQGVYEQYF.

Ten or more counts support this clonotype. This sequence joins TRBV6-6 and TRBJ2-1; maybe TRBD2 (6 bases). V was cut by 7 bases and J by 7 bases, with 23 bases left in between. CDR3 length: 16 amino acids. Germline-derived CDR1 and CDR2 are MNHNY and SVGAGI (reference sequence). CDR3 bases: TGTGCCAGCACTAACTCTTGGGGCGGGGCTCGGAATGAGCAGTTCTTC. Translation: CASTNSWGGARNEQFF.

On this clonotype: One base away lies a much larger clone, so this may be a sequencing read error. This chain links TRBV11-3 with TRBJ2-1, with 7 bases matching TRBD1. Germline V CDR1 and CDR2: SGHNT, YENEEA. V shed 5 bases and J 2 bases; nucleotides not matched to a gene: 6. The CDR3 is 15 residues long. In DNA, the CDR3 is TGTGCCAGCAGCCCGTACAGGGGCCCCTACAATGAGCAGTTCTTC. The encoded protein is CASSPYRGPYNEQFF.

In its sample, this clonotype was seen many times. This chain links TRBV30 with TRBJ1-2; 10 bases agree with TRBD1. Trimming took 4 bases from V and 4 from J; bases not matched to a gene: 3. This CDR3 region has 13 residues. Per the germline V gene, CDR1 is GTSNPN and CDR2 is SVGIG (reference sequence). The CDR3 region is CAWTRTGGYGYTF. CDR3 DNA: TGTGCCTGGACCCGGACAGGGGGCTATGGCTACACCTTC.

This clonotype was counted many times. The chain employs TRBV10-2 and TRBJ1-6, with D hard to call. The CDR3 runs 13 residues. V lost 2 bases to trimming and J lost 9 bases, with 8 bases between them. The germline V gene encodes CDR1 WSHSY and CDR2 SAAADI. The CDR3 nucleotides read TGCGCCAGCAGTGAGGGGTGGGGTTCACCCCTCCACTTT. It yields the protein CASSEGWGSPLHF.

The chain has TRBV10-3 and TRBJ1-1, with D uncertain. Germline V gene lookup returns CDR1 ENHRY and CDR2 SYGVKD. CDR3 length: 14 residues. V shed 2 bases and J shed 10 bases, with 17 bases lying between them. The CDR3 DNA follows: TGTGCCATCAGTGAGGGGAACAGCCCAAGTACAGCTTTCTTT. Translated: CAISEGNSPSTAFF.

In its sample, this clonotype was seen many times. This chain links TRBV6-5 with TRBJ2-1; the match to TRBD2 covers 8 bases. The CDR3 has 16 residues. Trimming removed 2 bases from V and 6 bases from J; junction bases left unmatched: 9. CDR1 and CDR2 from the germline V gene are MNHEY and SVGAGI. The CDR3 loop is CASSYRGGAFGNEQFF. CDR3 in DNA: TGTGCCAGCAGTTACCGGGGGGGAGCATTCGGCAATGAGCAGTTCTTC.